These 27 T cell receptor beta chains were all obtained from the same sample, sequenced in a study of shared clonotypes between healthy human individuals. Generated by immunoSEQ multiplex PCR, the TCRdb table keeps only in-frame clones and is missing some. The repertoire includes over 1.4 million clones, around 97% of them detected once, and roughly 1.2% sits in the top ten. Sample: naive CD4+ T cells sorted from blood. Subset given: CD45RA+ positively selected. These receptors all come from a man aged 25-40 years in good health.

About this clone: This same CDR3 is encoded by further DNA sequences in the sample. The V call is TRBV5-1, the J call TRBJ2-1; 8 positions agree with TRBD2. This CDR3 is built from 16 residues. The germline gives CDR1 SGHRS, CDR2 YFSETQ. J lost 0 bases, V lost 0 bases, and 2 bases had no gene match. CDR3 coding DNA: TGCGCCAGCAGCTTGGCCGGGAGGGGCTCCTACAATGAGCAGTTCTTC. As protein: CASSLAGRGSYNEQFF.

This rearrangement joins TRBV28 to TRBJ1-5; D possibly corresponds to TRBD1 (5 bases). The germline gives CDR1 MDHEN, CDR2 SYDVKM. The CDR3 spans 14 residues. V was pared by 7 bases and J by 6 bases, with 16 bases between. This chain's CDR3 is CASTLKGLGQPQHF. The CDR3 nucleotides are TGTGCCAGCACTCTAAAGGGGCTGGGTCAGCCCCAGCATTTT.

The chain links TRBV19 to TRBJ2-5, with TRBD1 as a possible D gene (6 bases). The CDR3 covers 14 residues. The V gene lost 6 bases and the J gene lost 5 bases, with 16 bases spanning the gap. Germline V gives CDR1 LNHDA, CDR2 SQIVND (reference sequence). CDR3 loop: CASRDSPSRETQYF. CDR3 coding DNA: TGTGCCAGTAGGGACAGCCCCTCCCGGGAGACCCAGTACTTC.

CDR3 amino acids: CATSRDGLQPQHF. The CDR3 bases are TGTGCCACCAGCAGAGACGGGCTGCAGCCCCAGCATTTT. The V call is TRBV15, the J call TRBJ1-5, with unresolved D. The CDR3 extends over 13 amino acids. Trimming took off 0 bases at V and 7 bases at J, with 7 bases between the two ends. Germline V CDR1 and CDR2: LNHNV, YYDKDF (reference sequence).

This clone was counted a single time. This rearrangement joins TRBV29-1 to TRBJ1-1; 8 bases match TRBD1. V trimming: 6 bases; J trimming: 1 base; junction bases outside the gene matches: 7. Per the germline V gene, CDR1 is SQVTM and CDR2 is ANQGSEA. The CDR3 totals 14 residues. The CDR3 reads CSVRKTGENTEAFF. The CDR3 DNA is TGCAGCGTGAGGAAGACAGGGGAGAACACTGAAGCTTTCTTT.

In this sample, this clone turned up a few times. The chain recombines TRBV9 with TRBJ2-4; D not certain. This CDR3 has 13 amino acids. V was clipped by 10 bases and J by 3 bases, with 14 bases between them. CDR1 and CDR2 (germline): SGDLS, YYNGEE. In DNA form, the CDR3 reads TGTGCCCCCTGGGATAGGGTCAAAAACATTCAGTACTTC. Residues: CAPWDRVKNIQYF.

The rearrangement links TRBV7-2 to TRBJ2-7; D remains ambiguous. Germline V gene data show CDR1 as SGHTA and CDR2 as FQGNSA. The CDR3 contains 13 residues. The ends were cut back, 0 bases at V and 4 bases at J, with 7 bases in the middle. The CDR3 sequence: CASSLAGLYEQYF. DNA of the CDR3: TGTGCCAGCAGCTTAGCGGGTTTATACGAGCAGTACTTC.

The CDR3 region has the DNA TGTGCCAGCAGCGTAGGAGCGGGCAGGGGTTCCTACGAGCAGTACTTC. Protein: CASSVGAGRGSYEQYF. The rearrangement links TRBV9 to TRBJ2-7, with D perhaps assigned TRBD1 or TRBD2 (6 bases each). The CDR3 covers 16 residues. Germline V gene sequence: CDR1 SGDLS, CDR2 YYNGEE. Trimming left V 0 bases short and J 1 base short, with 14 bases between.

The J gene is TRBJ1-4, the V gene TRBV5-4; TRBD1 aligns across 7 bases. Trimming took 0 bases from V and 0 from J; bases not matched to a gene: 2. This CDR3 region has 16 residues. Looked up from germline, CDR1 is SGHNT and CDR2 is YYREEE (reference sequence). CDR3 DNA sequence: TGTGCCAGCAGCTTGGGGACAGGCGCAACTAATGAAAAACTGTTTTTT. This codes for CASSLGTGATNEKLFF.

CDR3 amino acids: CATKLTGTGNTIYF. In DNA, the CDR3 is TGTGCCACCAAGCTGACAGGGACAGGAAACACCATATATTTT. The chain is built from TRBV6-5 and TRBJ1-3; 7 nucleotides align to TRBD1. Germline V lookup: CDR1 MNHEY, CDR2 SVGAGI. The CDR3 is 14 amino acids. V trimming: 10 bases; J trimming: 4 bases; junction bases outside the gene matches: 10.

The rearrangement links TRBV5-8 to TRBJ1-2; no reliable D call. Looked up from germline, CDR1 is SGHTS and CDR2 is YDEGEE. Trimming pared 2 bases from V and 4 bases from J, leaving 6 bases between. CDR3 size: 12 residues. The CDR3 reads CASSFGSYGYTF. CDR3 in DNA: TGTGCCAGCAGCTTCGGAAGCTATGGCTACACCTTC. The complete variable domain, with remaining parts taken from reference TRBV5-8 and TRBJ1-2, reads EAGVTQSPTHLIKTRGQQATLRCSPISGHTSVYWYQQALGLGLQFLLWYDEGEERNRGNFPPRFSGRQFPNYSSELNVNALELEDSALYLCASSFGSYGYTFGSGTRLTVV.

This clone was counted between two and nine times. Other DNA sequences in the same sample also yield this CDR3. The CDR3 is CSARGETQYF. The CDR3, as DNA: TGCAGTGCTAGGGGGGAGACCCAGTACTTC. This rearrangement joins TRBV20-1 to TRBJ2-5; D not certain. Per the germline V gene, CDR1 is DFQATT and CDR2 is SNEGSKA (reference sequence). This CDR3 contains 10 residues. The germline V and J ends were trimmed by 3 bases and 5 bases, with 4 bases remaining between them.

This chain uses TRBV5-1 with TRBJ1-2; possibly TRBD1 for D (5 bases). CDR3 length: 14 amino acids. V shed 0 bases and J shed 3 bases, with 9 bases lying between them. Looked up from germline, CDR1 is SGHRS and CDR2 is YFSETQ. DNA for the CDR3: TGCGCCAGCAGCTTGGGCAGGGACGACTATGGCTACACCTTC. It yields the protein CASSLGRDDYGYTF.

The chain uses TRBV25-1 and TRBJ2-3; 7 nucleotides match TRBD2. This CDR3 has 17 residues. CDR1 MGHDK and CDR2 SYGVNS come from the germline V gene. V shed 4 bases and J 0 bases; nucleotides not matched to a gene: 10. In DNA, the CDR3 is TGTGCCAGCAGTGTTACTCGATTGGGACTAAGCACAGATACGCAGTATTTT. This sequence encodes CASSVTRLGLSTDTQYF.

The V call is TRBV9, the J call TRBJ2-1, with TRBD1 identical over 7 bases. Germline V gene data show CDR1 as SGDLS and CDR2 as YYNGEE. This CDR3 has 16 residues. Losses at the gene ends were 3 bases for V and 10 bases for J; bases not matched to a gene: 16. This CDR3 reads CASSELTGFPFGEQFF. The CDR3 bases are TGTGCCAGCAGCGAGCTGACAGGGTTCCCCTTTGGGGAGCAGTTCTTC.

Comments on this clone: Other nucleotide sequences in the sample specify the same CDR3. The V and J genes are TRBV15 and TRBJ1-1; D not certain. Germline V gene lookup returns CDR1 LNHNV and CDR2 YYDKDF (reference sequence). The CDR3 is 14 amino acids. V was trimmed by 0 bases and J by 1 base, leaving 6 bases between them. CDR3 nucleotides: TGTGCCACCAGCAGAGAACGGCCGAACACTGAAGCTTTCTTT. Amino acid sequence: CATSRERPNTEAFF.

The J gene is TRBJ2-1, the V gene TRBV19; D ambiguous. In germline, CDR1 is LNHDA, CDR2 SQIVND (reference sequence). Trimming stripped 0 bases from V and 8 bases from J, with 11 bases between. CDR3 length equals 14 residues. The CDR3 sequence is CASSIDHPRDEQFF. As DNA, the CDR3 is TGTGCCAGTAGTATAGATCATCCGAGAGATGAGCAGTTCTTC.

Here the CDR3 reads CASSTGQHYEQYF. CDR3 nucleotide sequence: TGTGCCAGCAGCACGGGACAACACTACGAGCAGTACTTC. The genes are TRBV28 and TRBJ2-7; possibly TRBD1 for D (6 bases). The CDR3 sequence is 13 residues long. Germline CDR1 reads MDHEN; CDR2 reads SYDVKM. V was shortened by 6 bases and J by 3 bases, with 12 bases between the two germline ends. The full variable domain, its missing parts supplied by reference TRBV28 and TRBJ2-7, is DVKVTQSSRYLVKRTGEKVFLECVQDMDHENMFWYRQDPGLGLRLIYFSYDVKMKEKGDIPEGYSVSREKKERFSLILESASTNQTSMYLCASSTGQHYEQYFGPGTRLTVT.

The rearrangement uses TRBV10-1 and TRBJ2-7; the D gene is possibly TRBD1 (5 bases). The CDR3 is made up of 14 amino acids. Between the trimmed V and J ends, which lost 1 base and 4 bases, there was a span of 11 bases. From germline, CDR1 is WNHNN and CDR2 SYGVQD (reference sequence). CDR3 nucleotide sequence: TGCGCCAGCAGTGAGTACGGCAGGGTTTACGAGCAGTACTTC. It specifies CASSEYGRVYEQYF.

The CDR3 DNA reads TGTGCCAGCAGCCTACGGGGTTTCACATACATTCAGTACTTC. Translating it yields CASSLRGFTYIQYF. The chain uses TRBV27 and TRBJ2-4; D may be TRBD2 (5 bases). Trimming shortened V by 6 bases and J by 8 bases, and 17 bases separated the two germline ends. CDR3 length: 14 amino acids. Germline V gene lookup returns CDR1 MNHEY and CDR2 SMNVEV (reference sequence).

The chain links TRBV10-3 to TRBJ1-3, with unresolved D. This CDR3 is built from 11 residues. Between the trimmed V and J ends, which lost 6 bases and 7 bases, there was a span of 7 bases. Germline CDR1 reads ENHRY; CDR2 reads SYGVKD. CDR3 in DNA: TGTGCCATCAGGGATGGGAACACCATATATTTT. Translating gives CAIRDGNTIYF.

The chain employs TRBV7-2 and TRBJ2-1; 10 positions match TRBD2. With V trimmed by 4 bases and J by 8 bases, 8 bases remained unmatched. This CDR3 region has 15 residues. Germline V gene lookup returns CDR1 SGHTA and CDR2 FQGNSA. CDR3 nucleotide sequence: TGTGCCAGCAGCTGGCTAGCGGGAGTTCTCCATGAGCAGTTCTTC. It codes for CASSWLAGVLHEQFF.

This rearrangement joins TRBV20-1 to TRBJ2-1; D assignment may be TRBD1 or TRBD2 (5 bases each). Deletions cut 6 bases from V and 9 bases from J, with 9 bases between. The V gene's germline CDR1 is DFQATT and CDR2 SNEGSKA (reference sequence). The CDR3 is 10 residues long. The DNA for the CDR3 is TGCAGTGCGAGGGACGGTGAGCAGTTCTTC. The encoded protein is CSARDGEQFF.

This chain links TRBV15 with TRBJ2-3; TRBD1 aligns across 7 bases. Germline lookup yields CDR1 LNHNV and CDR2 YYDKDF (reference sequence). After removal of 2 bases from V and 5 bases from J, the junction contained 7 bases not matched to a gene. This CDR3 is built from 15 residues. The CDR3 here is CATSRQGDSGDTQYF. CDR3 bases: TGTGCCACCAGCAGACAAGGGGACAGTGGAGATACGCAGTATTTT.

J is TRBJ2-2 and V is TRBV2; D gene unclear. The CDR3 runs 14 residues. Trimming removed 5 bases at V and 5 bases at J, with 12 bases between. Germline V CDR1 and CDR2: SNHLY, FYNNEI. Here the CDR3 DNA reads TGTGCCAGCAGTCCCGCCCGGGCAACCGGGGAGCTGTTTTTT. As protein: CASSPARATGELFF.

The rearrangement joins TRBV10-3 to TRBJ2-4; a weak D match, TRBD1 (5 bases). The CDR3 is made up of 13 amino acids. Germline V lookup: CDR1 ENHRY, CDR2 SYGVKD. Trimming left V 8 bases short and J 7 bases short, with 15 bases between. CDR3: CAIGMDNLNIQYF. Written as DNA, the CDR3 is TGTGCCATCGGGATGGACAATTTGAACATTCAGTACTTC.

This clone appeared a single time. The chain links TRBV6-4 to TRBJ2-1, with 12 bases fitting TRBD1. Germline V lookup: CDR1 MRHNA, CDR2 SNTAGT. CDR3 length: 15 residues. The J segment lost 6 bases and the V segment lost 5 bases, leaving 5 bases of the junction unmatched. The CDR3 sequence is CASSSGTGGSNEQFF. CDR3 coding DNA: TGTGCCAGCAGTTCCGGGACAGGGGGCTCCAATGAGCAGTTCTTC.